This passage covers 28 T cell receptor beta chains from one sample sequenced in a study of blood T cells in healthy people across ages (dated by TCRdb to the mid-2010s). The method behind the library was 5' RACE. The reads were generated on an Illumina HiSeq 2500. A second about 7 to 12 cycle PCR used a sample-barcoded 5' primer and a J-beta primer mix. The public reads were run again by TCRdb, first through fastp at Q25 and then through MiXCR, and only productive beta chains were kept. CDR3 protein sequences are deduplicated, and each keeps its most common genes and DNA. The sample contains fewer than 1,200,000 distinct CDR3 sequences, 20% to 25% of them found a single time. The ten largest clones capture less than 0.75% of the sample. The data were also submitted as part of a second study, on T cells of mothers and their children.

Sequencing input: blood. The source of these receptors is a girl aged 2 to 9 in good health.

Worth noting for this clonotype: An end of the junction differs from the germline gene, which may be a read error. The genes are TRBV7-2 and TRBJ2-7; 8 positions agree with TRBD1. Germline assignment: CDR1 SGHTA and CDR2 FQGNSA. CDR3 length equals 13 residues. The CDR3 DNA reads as TGTGCCAGCAGCTTGACAGGGGCGTACGAGCAGCACTTC. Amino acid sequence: CASSLTGAYEQHF.

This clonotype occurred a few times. The chain's CDR3 is CGLLAGQSRDTQYF. In DNA, the CDR3 is TGTGGTCTCCTAGCGGGGCAAAGTAGGGATACGCAGTATTTT. The chain recombines TRBV27 with TRBJ2-3; 9 bases agree with TRBD2. CDR3 length: 14 amino acids. Germline CDR1 and CDR2: MNHEY and SMNVEV (reference sequence).

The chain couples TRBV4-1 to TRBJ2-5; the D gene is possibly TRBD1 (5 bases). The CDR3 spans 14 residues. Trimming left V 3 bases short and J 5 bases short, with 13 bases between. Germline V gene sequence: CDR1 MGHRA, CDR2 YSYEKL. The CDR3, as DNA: TGCGCCAGCAGCCATCCAGGGAACGCGGAGACCCAGTACTTC. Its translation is CASSHPGNAETQYF.

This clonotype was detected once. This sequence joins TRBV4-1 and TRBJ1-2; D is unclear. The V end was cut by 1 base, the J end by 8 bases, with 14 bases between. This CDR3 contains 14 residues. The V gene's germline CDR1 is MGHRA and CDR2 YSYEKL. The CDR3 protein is CASSQGESRGGYTF. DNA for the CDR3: TGCGCCAGCAGCCAAGGAGAATCCCGTGGGGGCTACACCTTC.

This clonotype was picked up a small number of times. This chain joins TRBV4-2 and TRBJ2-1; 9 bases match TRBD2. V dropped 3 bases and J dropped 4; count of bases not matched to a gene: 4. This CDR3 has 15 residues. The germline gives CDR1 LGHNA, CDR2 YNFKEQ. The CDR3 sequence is CASSHEAGGYNEQFF. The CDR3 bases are TGTGCCAGCAGCCACGAAGCGGGGGGTTACAATGAGCAGTTCTTC.

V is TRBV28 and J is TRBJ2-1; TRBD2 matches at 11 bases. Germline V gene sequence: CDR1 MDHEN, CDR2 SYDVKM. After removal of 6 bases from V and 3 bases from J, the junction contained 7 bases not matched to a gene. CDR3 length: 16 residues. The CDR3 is CASSSLAGDFYNEQFF. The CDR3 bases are TGTGCCAGCAGCTCACTAGCGGGAGATTTCTACAATGAGCAGTTCTTC. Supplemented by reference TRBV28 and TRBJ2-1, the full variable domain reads DVKVTQSSRYLVKRTGEKVFLECVQDMDHENMFWYRQDPGLGLRLIYFSYDVKMKEKGDIPEGYSVSREKKERFSLILESASTNQTSMYLCASSSLAGDFYNEQFFGPGTRLTVL.

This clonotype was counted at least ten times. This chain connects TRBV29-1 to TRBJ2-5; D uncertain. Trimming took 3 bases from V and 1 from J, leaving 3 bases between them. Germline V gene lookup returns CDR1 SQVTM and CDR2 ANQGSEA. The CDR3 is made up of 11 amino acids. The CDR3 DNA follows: TGCAGCGTTGAGGGCCAAGAGACCCAGTACTTC. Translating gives CSVEGQETQYF.

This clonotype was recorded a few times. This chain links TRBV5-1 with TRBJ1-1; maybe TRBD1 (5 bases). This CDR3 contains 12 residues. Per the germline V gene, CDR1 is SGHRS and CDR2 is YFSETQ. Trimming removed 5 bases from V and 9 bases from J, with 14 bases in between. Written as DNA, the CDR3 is TGCGCCAGCAGGGCTGACAGCTTAAAAGCTTTCTTT. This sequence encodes CASRADSLKAFF.

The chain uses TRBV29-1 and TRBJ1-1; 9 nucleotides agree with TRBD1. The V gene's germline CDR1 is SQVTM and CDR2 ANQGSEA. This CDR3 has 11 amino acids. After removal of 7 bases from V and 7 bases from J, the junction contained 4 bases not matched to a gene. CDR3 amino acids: CSAGTGSEAFF. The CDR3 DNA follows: TGCAGCGCTGGGACAGGGAGTGAAGCTTTCTTT.

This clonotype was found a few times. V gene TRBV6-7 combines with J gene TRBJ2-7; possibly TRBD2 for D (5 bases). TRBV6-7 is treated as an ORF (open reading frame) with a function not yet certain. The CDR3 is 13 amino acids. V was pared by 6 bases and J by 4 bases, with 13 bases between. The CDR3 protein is CASRGVDQYEQYF. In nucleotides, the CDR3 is TGTGCCAGCAGGGGAGTCGACCAATACGAGCAGTACTTC.

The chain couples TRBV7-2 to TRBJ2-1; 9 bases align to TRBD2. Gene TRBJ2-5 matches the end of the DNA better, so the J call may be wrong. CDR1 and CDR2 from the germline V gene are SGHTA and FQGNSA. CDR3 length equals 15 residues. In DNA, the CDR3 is TGTGCCAGCAGCGGAAGCGGGGGGTTACAAGAGACCCAGTACTTC. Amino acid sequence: CASSGSGGLQETQYF.

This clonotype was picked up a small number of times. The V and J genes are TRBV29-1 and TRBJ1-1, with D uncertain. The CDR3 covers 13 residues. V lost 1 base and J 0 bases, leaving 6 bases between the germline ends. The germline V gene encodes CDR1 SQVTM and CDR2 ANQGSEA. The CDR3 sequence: CSVEGDLNTEAFF. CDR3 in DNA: TGCAGCGTTGAAGGGGATCTGAACACTGAAGCTTTCTTT.

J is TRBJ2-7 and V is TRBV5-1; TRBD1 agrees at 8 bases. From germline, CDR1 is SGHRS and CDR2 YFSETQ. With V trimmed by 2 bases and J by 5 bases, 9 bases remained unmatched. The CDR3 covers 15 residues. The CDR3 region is CASSLRAGGFDEQYF. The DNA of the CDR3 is TGCGCCAGCAGCTTACGAGCAGGGGGCTTCGACGAGCAGTACTTC. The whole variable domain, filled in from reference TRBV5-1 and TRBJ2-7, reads KAGVTQTPRYLIKTRGQQVTLSCSPISGHRSVSWYQQTPGQGLQFLFEYFSETQRNKGNFPGRFSGRQFSNSRSEMNVSTLELGDSALYLCASSLRAGGFDEQYFGPGTRLTVT.

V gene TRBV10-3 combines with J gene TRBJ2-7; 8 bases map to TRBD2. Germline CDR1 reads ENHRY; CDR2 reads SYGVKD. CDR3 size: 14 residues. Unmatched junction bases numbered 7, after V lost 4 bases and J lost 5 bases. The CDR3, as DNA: TGTGCCATCAGTGGAGAGCGGGGGATCCACGAGCAGTACTTC. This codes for CAISGERGIHEQYF.

CDR3 amino acids: CASSPFRAAGGYNEQFF. The CDR3 region has the DNA TGTGCCAGCAGCCCGTTTCGAGCAGCGGGAGGGTACAATGAGCAGTTCTTC. The rearrangement uses TRBV3-1 and TRBJ2-1; TRBD2 aligns across 10 bases. The CDR3 sequence is 17 residues long. Per germline, CDR1 LGHDT and CDR2 YNNKEL (reference sequence). With 4 bases clipped from V and 4 bases from J, the junction kept 10 bases outside the gene matches.

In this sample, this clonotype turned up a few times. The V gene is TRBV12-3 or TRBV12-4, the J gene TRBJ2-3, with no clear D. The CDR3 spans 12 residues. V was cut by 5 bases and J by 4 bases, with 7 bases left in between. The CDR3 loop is CASSHSADTQYF. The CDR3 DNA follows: TGTGCCAGCAGTCATAGTGCAGATACGCAGTATTTT.

This CDR3 reads CASLSLGGASGNEQFF. In nucleotides, the CDR3 is TGTGCCAGCCTAAGTCTTGGGGGGGCCAGCGGAAATGAGCAGTTCTTC. This sequence joins TRBV28 and TRBJ2-1; the D gene is possibly TRBD2 (7 bases). The germline V gene encodes CDR1 MDHEN and CDR2 SYDVKM. Trimming stripped 8 bases from V and 7 bases from J, with 24 bases between. This CDR3 spans 16 amino acids. The full variable domain, rest sourced from reference TRBV28 and TRBJ2-1, is DVKVTQSSRYLVKRTGEKVFLECVQDMDHENMFWYRQDPGLGLRLIYFSYDVKMKEKGDIPEGYSVSREKKERFSLILESASTNQTSMYLCASLSLGGASGNEQFFGPGTRLTVL.

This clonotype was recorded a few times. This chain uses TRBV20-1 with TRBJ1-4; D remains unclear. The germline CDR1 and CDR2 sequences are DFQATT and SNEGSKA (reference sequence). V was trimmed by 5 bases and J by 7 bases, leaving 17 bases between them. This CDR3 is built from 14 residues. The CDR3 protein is CSALWRGNTEKLFF. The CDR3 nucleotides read TGCAGTGCTTTATGGCGGGGTAACACTGAAAAACTGTTTTTT.

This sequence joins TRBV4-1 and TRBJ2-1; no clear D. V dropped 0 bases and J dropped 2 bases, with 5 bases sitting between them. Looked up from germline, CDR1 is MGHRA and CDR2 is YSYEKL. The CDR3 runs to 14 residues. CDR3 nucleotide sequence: TGCGCCAGCAGCCAAGAAGACACCTACAATGAGCAGTTCTTC. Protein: CASSQEDTYNEQFF.

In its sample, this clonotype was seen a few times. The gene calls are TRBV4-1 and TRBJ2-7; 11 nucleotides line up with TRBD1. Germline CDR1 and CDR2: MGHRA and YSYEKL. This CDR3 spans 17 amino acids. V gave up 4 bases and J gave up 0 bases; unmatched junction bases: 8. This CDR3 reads CASSLQTGTGGSYEQYF. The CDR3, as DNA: TGCGCCAGCAGCCTCCAAACCGGGACAGGGGGCTCCTACGAGCAGTACTTC.

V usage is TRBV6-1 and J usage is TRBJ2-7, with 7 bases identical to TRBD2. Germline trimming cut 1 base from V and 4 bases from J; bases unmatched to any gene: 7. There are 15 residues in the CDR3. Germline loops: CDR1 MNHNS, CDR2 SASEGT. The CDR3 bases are TGTGCCAGCAGTGAAGACTACGGTAGCGGGTACGAGCAGTACTTC. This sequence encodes CASSEDYGSGYEQYF.

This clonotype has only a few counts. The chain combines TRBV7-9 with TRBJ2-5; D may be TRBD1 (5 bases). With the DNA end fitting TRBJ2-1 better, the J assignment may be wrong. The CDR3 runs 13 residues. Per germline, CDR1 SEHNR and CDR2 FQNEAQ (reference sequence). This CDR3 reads CASGAFPYNEQFF. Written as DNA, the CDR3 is TGTGCCAGTGGGGCCTTCCCCTACAATGAGCAGTTCTTC.

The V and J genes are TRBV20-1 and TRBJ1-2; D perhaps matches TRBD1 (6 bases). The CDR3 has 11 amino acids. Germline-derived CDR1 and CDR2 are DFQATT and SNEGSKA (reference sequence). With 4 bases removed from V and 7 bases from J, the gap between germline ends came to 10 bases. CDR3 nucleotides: TGCAGTGCTAACACAGGGTTTGGCTACACCTTC. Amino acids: CSANTGFGYTF.

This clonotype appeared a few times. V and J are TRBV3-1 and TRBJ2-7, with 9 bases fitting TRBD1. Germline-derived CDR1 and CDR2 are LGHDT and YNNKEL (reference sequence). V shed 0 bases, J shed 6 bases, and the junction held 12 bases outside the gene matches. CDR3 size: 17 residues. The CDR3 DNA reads TGTGCCAGCAGCCAAGACGGCCGGGACAGGGTATACAGCGAGCAGTACTTC. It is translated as CASSQDGRDRVYSEQYF.

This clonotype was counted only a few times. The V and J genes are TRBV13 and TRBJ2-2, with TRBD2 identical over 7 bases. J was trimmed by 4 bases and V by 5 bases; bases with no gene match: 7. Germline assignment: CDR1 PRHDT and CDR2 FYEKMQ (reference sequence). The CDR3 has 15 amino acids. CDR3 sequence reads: CASSRGGIGTGELFF. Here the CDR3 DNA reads TGTGCCAGCAGCCGCGGGGGAATTGGCACCGGGGAGCTGTTTTTT.

In DNA, the CDR3 is TGCGCCAGCAGCCAAGTTCGCGGACTGGCCTACAATGAGCAGTTCTTC. It encodes CASSQVRGLAYNEQFF. V usage is TRBV4-1 and J usage is TRBJ2-1; D might be TRBD2 (5 bases). The ends were cut back, 1 base at V and 2 bases at J, with 12 bases in the middle. Germline-derived CDR1 and CDR2 are MGHRA and YSYEKL. The CDR3 covers 16 residues.

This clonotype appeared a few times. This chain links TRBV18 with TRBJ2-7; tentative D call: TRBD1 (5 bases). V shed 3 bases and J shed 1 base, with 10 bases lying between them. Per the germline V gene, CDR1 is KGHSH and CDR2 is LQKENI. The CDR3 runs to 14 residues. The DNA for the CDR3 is TGTGCCAGCTCACCGAAACAGGATTCCTACGAGCAGTACGTC. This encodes CASSPKQDSYEQYV.

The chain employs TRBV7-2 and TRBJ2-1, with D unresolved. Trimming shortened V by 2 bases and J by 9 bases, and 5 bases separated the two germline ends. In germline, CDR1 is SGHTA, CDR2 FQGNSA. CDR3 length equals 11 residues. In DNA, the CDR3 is TGTGCCAGCAGCTTACAGATTGAGCAGTTCTTC. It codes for CASSLQIEQFF. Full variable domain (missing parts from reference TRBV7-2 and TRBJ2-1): GAGVSQSPSNKVTEKGKDVELRCDPISGHTALYWYRQSLGQGLEFLIYFQGNSAPDKSGLPSDRFSAERTGGSVSTLTIQRTQQEDSAVYLCASSLQIEQFFGPGTRLTVL.